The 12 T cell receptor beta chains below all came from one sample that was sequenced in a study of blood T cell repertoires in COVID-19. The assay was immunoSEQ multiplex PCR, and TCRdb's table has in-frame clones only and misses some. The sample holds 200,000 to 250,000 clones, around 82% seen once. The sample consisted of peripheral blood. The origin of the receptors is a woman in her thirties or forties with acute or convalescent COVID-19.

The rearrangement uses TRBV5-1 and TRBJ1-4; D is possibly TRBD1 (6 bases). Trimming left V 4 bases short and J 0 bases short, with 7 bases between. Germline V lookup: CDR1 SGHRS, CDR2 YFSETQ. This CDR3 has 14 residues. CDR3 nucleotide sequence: TGCGCCAGCAGCCGGACAGCAACTAATGAAAAACTGTTTTTT. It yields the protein CASSRTATNEKLFF.

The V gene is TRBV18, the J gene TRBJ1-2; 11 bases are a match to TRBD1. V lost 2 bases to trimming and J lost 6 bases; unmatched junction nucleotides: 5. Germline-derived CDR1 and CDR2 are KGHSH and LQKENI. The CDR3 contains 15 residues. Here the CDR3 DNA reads TGTGCCAGCTCACCAGGAAGGACAGGGGGCAATGGCTACACCTTC. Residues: CASSPGRTGGNGYTF.

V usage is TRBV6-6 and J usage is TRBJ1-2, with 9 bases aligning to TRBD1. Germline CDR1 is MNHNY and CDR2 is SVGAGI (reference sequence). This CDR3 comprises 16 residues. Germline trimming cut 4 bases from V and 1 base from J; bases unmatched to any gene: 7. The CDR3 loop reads CASSSDRGNYNYGYTF. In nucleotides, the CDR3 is TGTGCCAGCAGTTCGGACAGGGGAAACTATAACTATGGCTACACCTTC.

The CDR3 nucleotides read TGTGCCAGCAGCTTCCCAGGGGGAGATTACGAGCAGTACTTC. It is translated as CASSFPGGDYEQYF. The J gene is TRBJ2-7, the V gene TRBV7-9; 7 positions match TRBD1. The CDR3 is made up of 14 amino acids. The J segment lost 4 bases and the V segment lost 3 bases, leaving 6 bases of the junction unmatched. Germline assignment: CDR1 SEHNR and CDR2 FQNEAQ (reference sequence).

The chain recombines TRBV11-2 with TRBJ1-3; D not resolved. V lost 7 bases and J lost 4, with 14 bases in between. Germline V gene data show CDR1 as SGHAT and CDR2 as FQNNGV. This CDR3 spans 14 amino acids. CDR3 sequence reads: CASTLSTSGNTIYF. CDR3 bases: TGTGCCAGCACCCTCTCGACTTCCGGAAACACCATATATTTT. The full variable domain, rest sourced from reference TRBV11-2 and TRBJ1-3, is EAGVAQSPRYKIIEKRQSVAFWCNPISGHATLYWYQQILGQGPKLLIQFQNNGVVDDSQLPKDRFSAERLKGVDSTLKIQPAKLEDSAVYLCASTLSTSGNTIYFGEGSWLTVV.

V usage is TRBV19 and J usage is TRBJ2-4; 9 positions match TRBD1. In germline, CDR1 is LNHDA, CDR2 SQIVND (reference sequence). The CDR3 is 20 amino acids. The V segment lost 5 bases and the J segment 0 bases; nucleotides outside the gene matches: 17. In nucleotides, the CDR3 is TGTGCCAGTAGTCCTAGGACGGGTACAGGGGGCTCAATAGCCAAAAACATTCAGTACTTC. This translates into CASSPRTGTGGSIAKNIQYF. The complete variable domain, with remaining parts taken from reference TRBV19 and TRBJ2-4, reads DGGITQSPKYLFRKEGQNVTLSCEQNLNHDAMYWYRQDPGQGLRLIYYSQIVNDFQKGDIAEGYSVSREKKESFPLTVTSAQKNPTAFYLCASSPRTGTGGSIAKNIQYFGAGTRLSVL.

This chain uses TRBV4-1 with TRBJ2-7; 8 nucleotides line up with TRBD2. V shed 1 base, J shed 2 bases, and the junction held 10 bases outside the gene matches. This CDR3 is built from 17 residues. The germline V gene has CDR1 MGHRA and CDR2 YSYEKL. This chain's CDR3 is CASSQGGAASGPYEQYF. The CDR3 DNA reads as TGCGCCAGCAGCCAAGGCGGGGCGGCTAGCGGGCCCTACGAGCAGTACTTC.

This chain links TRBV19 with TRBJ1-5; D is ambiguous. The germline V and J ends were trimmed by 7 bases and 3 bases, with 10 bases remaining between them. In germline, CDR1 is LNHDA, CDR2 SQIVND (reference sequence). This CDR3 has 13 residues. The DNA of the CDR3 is TGTGCCAGTACCAACAGATTCAATCAGCCCCAGCATTTT. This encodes CASTNRFNQPQHF. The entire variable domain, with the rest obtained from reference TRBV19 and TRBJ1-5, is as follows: DGGITQSPKYLFRKEGQNVTLSCEQNLNHDAMYWYRQDPGQGLRLIYYSQIVNDFQKGDIAEGYSVSREKKESFPLTVTSAQKNPTAFYLCASTNRFNQPQHFGDGTRLSIL.

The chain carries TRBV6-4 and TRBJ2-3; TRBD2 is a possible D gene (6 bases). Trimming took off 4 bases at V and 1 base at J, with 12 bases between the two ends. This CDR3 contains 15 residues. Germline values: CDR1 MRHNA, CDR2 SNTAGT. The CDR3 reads CASSVSGVGTDTQYF. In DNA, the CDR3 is TGTGCCAGCAGTGTTTCGGGAGTCGGCACAGATACGCAGTATTTT.

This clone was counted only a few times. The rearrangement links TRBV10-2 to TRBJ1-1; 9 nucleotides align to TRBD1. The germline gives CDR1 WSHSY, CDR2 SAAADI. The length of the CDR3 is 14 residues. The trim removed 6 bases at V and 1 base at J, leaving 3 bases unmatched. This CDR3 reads CASRMGQGNTEAFF. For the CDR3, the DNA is TGCGCCAGCAGAATGGGACAGGGGAACACTGAAGCTTTCTTT.

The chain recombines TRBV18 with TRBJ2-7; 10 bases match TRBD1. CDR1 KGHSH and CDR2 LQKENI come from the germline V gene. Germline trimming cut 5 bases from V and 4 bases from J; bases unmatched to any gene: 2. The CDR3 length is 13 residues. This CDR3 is CASSWTGGYEQYF. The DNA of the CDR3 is TGTGCCAGCTCATGGACAGGGGGATACGAGCAGTACTTC.

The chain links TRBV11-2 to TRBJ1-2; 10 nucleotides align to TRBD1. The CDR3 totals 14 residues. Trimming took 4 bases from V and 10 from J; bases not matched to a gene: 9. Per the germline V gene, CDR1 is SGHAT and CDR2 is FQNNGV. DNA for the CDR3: TGTGCCAGCAGCTCCTTTGGACAGGGGGTGGACTACACCTTC. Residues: CASSSFGQGVDYTF.